Below, 21 T cell receptor beta chains from the same sample are listed, as sequenced in a study of blood T cell repertoires in COVID-19. Assay used: immunoSEQ multiplex PCR; TCRdb lists only in-frame clones, some missing. Found here are about 120,000 clones, less than 85% of them singletons; the top ten hold 0.65% to 0.95%. The material sequenced was peripheral blood. The receptors originated from a human donor with acute or convalescent COVID-19. The donor label of this sample is uncertain.

This chain joins TRBV2 and TRBJ2-7; D remains unclear. The CDR3 is 11 amino acids. V gave up 7 bases and J gave up 4 bases, with 8 bases separating them. CDR1 is SNHLY and CDR2 is FYNNEI in the germline V gene. CDR3 coding DNA: TGTGCCAGCAAATGGGCATACGAGCAGTACTTC. It codes for CASKWAYEQYF.

In its sample, this clone was seen once. The V gene is TRBV19, the J gene TRBJ1-6; weak D call: TRBD1 (6 bases). Germline-derived CDR1 and CDR2 are LNHDA and SQIVND (reference sequence). The length of the CDR3 is 14 residues. The V end was cut by 7 bases, the J end by 12 bases, with 19 bases between. The chain's CDR3 is CASTPWEGEKPLHF. As DNA, the CDR3 is TGTGCCAGTACCCCCTGGGAGGGGGAGAAACCCCTCCACTTT.

The rearrangement joins TRBV29-1 to TRBJ1-2; D gene uncertain. Germline loops: CDR1 SQVTM, CDR2 ANQGSEA. Deletions cut 4 bases from V and 5 bases from J, with 11 bases between. CDR3 length: 12 residues. The DNA for the CDR3 is TGCAGCGTTGTTGAGGGCGGGTATGGCTACACCTTC. It encodes CSVVEGGYGYTF.

The chain employs TRBV10-3 and TRBJ2-2; perhaps TRBD2 as D (7 bases). The germline CDR1 and CDR2 sequences are ENHRY and SYGVKD. The CDR3 runs to 16 residues. The V gene lost 0 bases and the J gene lost 5 bases, with 13 bases spanning the gap. CDR3 bases: TGTGCCATCAGTGAGTCTTGGGGGGGCCGAACCGGGGAGCTGTTTTTT. This codes for CAISESWGGRTGELFF.

The chain has TRBV5-1 and TRBJ2-7; a possible D gene is TRBD2 (7 bases). The CDR3 sequence is 13 residues long. Germline-derived CDR1 and CDR2 are SGHRS and YFSETQ. V gave up 4 bases and J gave up 6 bases, with 14 bases separating them. The DNA of the CDR3 is TGCGCCAGCAGCCAAGGGGGGGCCTCCGAGCAGTACGTC. Its translation is CASSQGGASEQYV.

V gene TRBV4-1 combines with J gene TRBJ1-2; 9 nucleotides match TRBD1. The germline V gene encodes CDR1 MGHRA and CDR2 YSYEKL. The CDR3 extends over 17 amino acids. Germline trimming cut 0 bases from V and 2 bases from J; bases unmatched to any gene: 7. The CDR3 DNA follows: TGCGCCAGCAGCCAAGAGACAGGGGGGGGGAACAACTATGGCTACACCTTC. Translated, it gives CASSQETGGGNNYGYTF.

The V call is TRBV28, the J call TRBJ2-5, with 10 bases that match TRBD1. The junction had 11 bases not matched to a gene; V was cut back by 4 bases and J by 3 bases. The CDR3 contains 17 residues. The germline gives CDR1 MDHEN, CDR2 SYDVKM. The CDR3 loop reads CASSSQAATGGEETQYF. DNA for the CDR3: TGTGCCAGCAGTTCTCAGGCGGCGACAGGGGGCGAAGAGACCCAGTACTTC. The whole variable domain, remainder taken from reference TRBV28 and TRBJ2-5, is DVKVTQSSRYLVKRTGEKVFLECVQDMDHENMFWYRQDPGLGLRLIYFSYDVKMKEKGDIPEGYSVSREKKERFSLILESASTNQTSMYLCASSSQAATGGEETQYFGPGTRLLVL.

This clone was seen more than once but under ten times. The CDR3 nucleotides are TGCGCCAGCAGCTTTGACTCCTACTCTGGAAACACCATATATTTT. This translates into CASSFDSYSGNTIYF. The chain recombines TRBV5-1 with TRBJ1-3; no definite D call. There are 15 residues in the CDR3. V lost 2 bases and J lost 0, with 9 bases in between. Germline CDR1 reads SGHRS; CDR2 reads YFSETQ.

A single count supports this clone. This chain uses TRBV7-2 with TRBJ2-2, with D unresolved. The germline V gene encodes CDR1 SGHTA and CDR2 FQGNSA. This CDR3 region has 15 residues. Between the trimmed V and J ends, which lost 1 base and 0 bases, there was a span of 6 bases. The CDR3: CASSLGVTNTGELFF. CDR3 coding DNA: TGTGCCAGCAGCTTAGGTGTTACGAACACCGGGGAGCTGTTTTTT.

Only a few counts were recorded for this clone. The chain couples TRBV7-3 to TRBJ1-6; no clear D. V lost 2 bases, J lost 0 bases, and 11 bases lay in between. The CDR3 loop spans 17 amino acids. Germline loops: CDR1 SGHTA, CDR2 FQGTGA. The CDR3 is CASSLEGPGSYNSPLHF. CDR3 DNA sequence: TGTGCCAGCAGCTTAGAAGGTCCGGGCTCCTATAATTCACCCCTCCACTTT.

The rearrangement uses TRBV5-5 and TRBJ1-1, with 8 nucleotides matching TRBD1. Per germline, CDR1 SGHKS and CDR2 YYEKEE (reference sequence). The CDR3 totals 13 residues. J gave up 4 bases and V 4 bases, and 3 bases lay outside the gene matches. CDR3 in DNA: TGTGCCAGCAGCGCCGGACAGGGCACTGAAGCTTTCTTT. This gives the protein CASSAGQGTEAFF.

J is TRBJ1-5 and V is TRBV19; 7 nucleotides align to TRBD1. Germline V gene lookup returns CDR1 LNHDA and CDR2 SQIVND (reference sequence). Trimming took 5 bases from V and 7 from J; bases not matched to a gene: 5. There are 13 residues in the CDR3. The CDR3 DNA follows: TGTGCCAGTAGTTTTACAGGGGACCAGCCCCAGCATTTT. Its translation is CASSFTGDQPQHF.

About this clone: Within the sample, other DNA sequences also encode this same CDR3. The genes are TRBV19 and TRBJ1-1; possible D gene TRBD1, 5 bases. CDR3 length: 14 amino acids. Germline values: CDR1 LNHDA, CDR2 SQIVND (reference sequence). Between the trimmed V and J ends, which lost 4 bases and 1 base, there was a span of 10 bases. The CDR3 bases are TGTGCCAGTAGTAATAGGGGCCAGAACACTGAAGCTTTCTTT. Residues: CASSNRGQNTEAFF.

V and J are TRBV6-4 and TRBJ2-3; 13 bases match TRBD2. CDR1 is MRHNA and CDR2 is SNTAGT in the germline V gene. Trimming at V came to 6 bases and at J to 10 bases, leaving 4 bases not matched to a gene. CDR3 length: 13 residues. DNA of the CDR3: TGTGCCAGCAGCCCGACTAGCGGGGGGTCGCAGTATTTT. It translates to CASSPTSGGSQYF.

In this sample, this clone turned up once. The chain joins TRBV6-2 or TRBV6-3 to TRBJ1-5, with D unresolved. There are 17 residues in the CDR3. Looked up from germline, CDR1 is MNHEY and CDR2 is SVGEGT. Trimming removed 0 bases at V and 1 base at J, with 13 bases between. The CDR3 region is CASSYSERRVSNQPQHF. The CDR3, as DNA: TGTGCCAGCAGTTACTCGGAACGGCGGGTAAGCAATCAGCCCCAGCATTTT.

The chain couples TRBV24-1 to TRBJ1-2; D gene unclear. Germline-derived CDR1 and CDR2 are KGHDR and SFDVKD. V was shortened by 3 bases and J by 8 bases, with 12 bases between the two germline ends. This CDR3 is 13 amino acids long. The CDR3 nucleotides are TGTGCCACCAGTGATCGGCCCGCCGGGGGCTACACCTTC. Protein: CATSDRPAGGYTF.

The chain's CDR3 is CASSQAGSAYEQYF. Here the CDR3 DNA reads TGCGCCAGCAGTCAGGCAGGTTCAGCCTACGAGCAGTACTTC. The V gene is TRBV5-1, the J gene TRBJ2-7, with D hard to call. CDR1 is SGHRS and CDR2 is YFSETQ in the germline V gene. V lost 5 bases and J lost 2, with 14 bases in between. The CDR3 sequence is 14 residues long.

CDR3 DNA: TGTGCCAGCGCAGTTGGAGAGAGAAACACCATATATTTT. Translating it yields CASAVGERNTIYF. The rearrangement joins TRBV9 to TRBJ1-3; no firm D call. The V end lost 7 bases, the J end lost 5 bases, and 13 bases lay between the germline ends. CDR3 length: 13 residues. Germline V gene data show CDR1 as SGDLS and CDR2 as YYNGEE.

This clone was picked up a small number of times. The CDR3 loop is CASSPLPSGELFF. CDR3 nucleotides: TGTGCCAGCAGTCCGCTGCCCAGCGGGGAGCTGTTTTTT. The chain is built from TRBV12-3 or TRBV12-4 and TRBJ2-2; no firm D call. The CDR3 covers 13 residues. V was clipped by 5 bases and J by 7 bases, with 11 bases between them.

This clone was seen a handful of times. This rearrangement joins TRBV6-5 to TRBJ1-6; 7 bases agree with TRBD1. Losses at the gene ends were 7 bases for V and 9 bases for J; bases not matched to a gene: 9. This CDR3 is built from 14 residues. The V gene's germline CDR1 is MNHEY and CDR2 SVGAGI. This CDR3 is CASKAYNRGSPLHF. CDR3 bases: TGTGCCAGCAAGGCCTATAACAGGGGTTCACCCCTCCACTTT.

This chain joins TRBV2 and TRBJ2-5, with D tentatively TRBD1 (6 bases). CDR1 is SNHLY and CDR2 is FYNNEI in the germline V gene. The CDR3 spans 17 residues. V was clipped by 6 bases and J by 0 bases, with 20 bases between them. The CDR3 region is CASSDPAGDPYQETQYF. CDR3 in DNA: TGTGCCAGCAGCGATCCGGCAGGGGACCCGTACCAAGAGACCCAGTACTTC.